The rows below give T cell receptor beta chains drawn from one sample of a study of cytomegalovirus exposure and HLA in healthy donors. Libraries were prepared by immunoSEQ multiplex PCR; TCRdb keeps only in-frame clonotypes and omits some of them. Of 110,000 or so clones in the sample, about 82% were seen once. Sequencing used PBMCs. The receptors stem from a young man in good health and CMV-seronegative. Each CDR3 is given with its conserved first and last residue. D genes are given only for firm matches. The listing skips clone size in some rows; elsewhere it reads once, few, many or a size class.

size	D	J	V	CDR3	DNA
-	TRBD1	TRBJ2-5	TRBV7-8	CASSLASDRGGQTQYF	TGTGCCAGCAGCTTAGCCTCTGACAGGGGTGGACAGACCCAGTACTTC
-	-	TRBJ1-1	TRBV6-1	CASSTTGNTEAFF	TGTGCCAGCAGCACCACAGGAAACACTGAAGCTTTCTTT
-	-	TRBJ2-1	TRBV14	CASSQDSWNEQFF	TGTGCCAGCAGCCAAGATAGCTGGAATGAGCAGTTCTTC
few	-	TRBJ2-3	TRBV19	CASSNPTPSSGFTDTQYF	TGTGCCAGTAGTAACCCAACCCCGAGTAGCGGATTCACAGATACGCAGTATTTT
-	TRBD2	TRBJ2-7	TRBV5-1	CASRPERFSGSLYEQYF	TGCGCCAGCAGACCAGAAAGGTTTAGCGGGAGTCTCTACGAGCAGTACTTC
once	TRBD2	TRBJ2-7	TRBV7-2	CASSLDGTSGIGYEQYF	TGTGCCAGCAGCTTGGACGGGACTAGCGGGATAGGTTACGAGCAGTACTTC
-	TRBD2	TRBJ2-7	TRBV6-6	CASSRLAGRYEQYF	TGTGCCAGCAGCCGACTAGCGGGGCGCTACGAGCAGTACTTC
-	-	TRBJ2-7	TRBV7-9	CASSLVGAGAGTYEQYF	TGTGCCAGCAGCTTAGTGGGGGCAGGGGCAGGTACCTACGAGCAGTACTTC
-	-	TRBJ2-2	TRBV11-3	CASSSNGGAYTGELFF	TGTGCCAGCAGCTCCAACGGCGGGGCCTACACCGGGGAGCTGTTTTTT
once	-	TRBJ2-4	TRBV30	CAWSRAKNIQYF	TGTGCCTGGAGTCGGGCCAAAAACATTCAGTACTTC
-	TRBD1	TRBJ1-5	TRBV19	CASRNGQGVQPQHF	TGTGCCAGTAGAAACGGACAGGGCGTCCAGCCCCAGCATTTT
-	TRBD1	TRBJ1-6	TRBV30	CAWAGTGRRNSPLHF	TGTGCCTGGGCCGGGACAGGGAGACGGAATTCACCCCTCCACTTT
-	TRBD1	TRBJ2-3	TRBV5-1	CASTGTGFGTDTQYF	TGCGCCAGCACCGGGACAGGGTTCGGCACAGATACGCAGTATTTT
-	-	TRBJ2-2	TRBV6-1	CASSPRLVGTGELFF	TGTGCCAGCAGTCCCCGTTTGGTCGGCACCGGGGAGCTGTTTTTT
-	-	TRBJ2-7	TRBV2	CASSLGLPDEQYF	TGTGCCAGCAGCCTGGGACTCCCCGACGAGCAGTACTTC
-	-	TRBJ1-3	TRBV19	CASSPTGSGNTIYF	TGTGCCAGTAGCCCTACAGGGTCTGGAAACACCATATATTTT
-	-	TRBJ1-1	TRBV27	CASSPHQSGNTEAFF	TGTGCCAGCAGTCCGCACCAATCGGGGAACACTGAAGCTTTCTTT
-	-	TRBJ1-1	TRBV27	CASGRTGKTEAFF	TGTGCCAGCGGGCGAACAGGGAAGACTGAAGCTTTCTTT
-	-	TRBJ1-1	TRBV6-6	CASSSPEDGNTEAFF	TGTGCCAGCAGTTCCCCGGAGGACGGGAACACTGAAGCTTTCTTT
-	-	TRBJ1-1	TRBV2	CASSRDTQNTEAFF	TGTGCCAGCAGCCGGGACACTCAGAACACTGAAGCTTTCTTT
-	TRBD2	TRBJ2-7	TRBV27	CASSLGGRDEQYF	TGTGCCAGCAGTTTAGGCGGGAGGGACGAGCAGTACTTC
once	TRBD1	TRBJ1-5	TRBV29-1	CSVGDSSHQPQHF	TGCAGCGTAGGGGACAGCTCGCATCAGCCCCAGCATTTT
once	TRBD2	TRBJ2-7	TRBV27	CASSAAGGSSYEQYF	TGTGCCAGCAGTGCAGCGGGAGGCAGCTCCTACGAGCAGTACTTC
-	-	TRBJ1-3	TRBV30	CAGRLNSGNTIYF	TGTGCCGGTAGACTGAACTCTGGAAACACCATATATTTT
-	-	TRBJ1-2	TRBV30	CAWGRGAGLGDPYGYTF	TGTGCCTGGGGGAGGGGGGCAGGCCTTGGGGATCCCTATGGCTACACCTTC
-	-	TRBJ1-5	TRBV19	CASRLTGLNQPQHF	TGTGCCAGTCGACTGACAGGTCTAAATCAGCCCCAGCATTTT
-	-	TRBJ1-2	TRBV5-1	CASSNRDNQRRGYTF	TGCGCCAGCAGCAACCGGGACAACCAAAGGAGGGGCTACACCTTC
-	TRBD2	TRBJ2-1	TRBV5-1	CASSDKTGGYNEQFF	TGCGCCAGCAGCGATAAGACGGGGGGTTACAATGAGCAGTTCTTC
-	-	TRBJ1-5	TRBV2	CASSIGRGGQPQHF	TGTGCCAGCAGTATAGGGCGGGGCGGACAGCCCCAGCATTTT
-	TRBD1	TRBJ2-7	TRBV19	CASSTAGGGFYEQYF	TGTGCCAGTAGTACGGCAGGGGGCGGTTTCTACGAGCAGTACTTC
-	TRBD1	TRBJ2-7	TRBV6-1	CASSEVGQGLYEQYF	TGTGCCAGCAGTGAAGTGGGACAGGGGCTCTACGAGCAGTACTTC
once	-	TRBJ2-1	TRBV7-2	CASSSRQSSYNEQFF	TGTGCCAGCAGCTCCCGACAGAGCTCCTACAATGAGCAGTTCTTC
-	-	TRBJ1-5	TRBV6-6	CASSLGADGQPQHF	TGTGCCAGCAGTTTGGGGGCAGACGGTCAGCCCCAGCATTTT